This entry is about one T cell receptor beta chain. Sequenced by immunoSEQ multiplex PCR; TCRdb stores in-frame clones only, minus some. The sample includes approximately 160,000 clones, 70% to 90% seen only once; the top ten take around 4.3%. The data belong to a study of blood T cell repertoires in COVID-19. About the study: From the United States, Italy and Spain came samples of acute and convalescent COVID-19.

The CDR3 sequence is 20 residues long. CDR1 is SGHRS and CDR2 is YFSETQ in the germline V gene. The germline V and J ends were trimmed by 3 bases and 4 bases, with 31 bases remaining between them. The rearrangement uses TRBV5-1 and TRBJ1-2, with D possibly TRBD1 on 5 matching bases. Sequencing was performed on PBMCs or T cells enriched from blood (not recorded which). The sequence came from a woman aged 50 to 65 who had recovered from COVID-19. CDR3: CASSSPGGSSTTRHPYGYTF. CDR3 in DNA: TGCGCCAGCAGCTCACCCGGGGGGTCCTCCACCACAAGGCACCCCTATGGCTACACCTTC.